This TCR beta chain derives from a study of T cell responses to AZD1222 COVID-19 vaccine. Study results and limitations: No day 14 peak samples; only post-peak repertoires were characterized.

From germline, CDR1 is SEHNR and CDR2 FQNEAQ (reference sequence). J lost 11 bases, V lost 2 bases, and 6 bases had no gene match. CDR3 size: 13 residues. Only in-frame clones appear in the TCRdb table, and some are missing; sequencing was by immunoSEQ multiplex PCR. This table holds over 100,000 clones, roughly 84% found once. As concerns this clone: The antigen remains undetermined.

V usage is TRBV7-9 and J usage is TRBJ1-5, with TRBD1 matching 7 bases. The material was peripheral blood, obtained on day 0 of AZD1222 vaccination. This TCR derives from an adult in good health. CDR3 residues: CASSLLGQRSQHF. The CDR3 DNA sequence: TGTGCCAGCAGCTTATTGGGACAGAGGTCCCAGCATTTT.